This T cell receptor (beta chain) was recorded in a study of shared clonotypes between healthy human individuals. Study details: Per-donor plates numbered three CD4 naive, three CD4 memory, two CD8 naive and one CD8 memory.

Original methodology: Filtering differed since immunoSEQ provided only junctions, with no quality scores. Using immunoSEQ multiplex PCR, the repertoire was profiled, and TCRdb retains in-frame clones only, with some absent. D and trimming were read from the DNA, whereas the V and J calls and clone size are those reported in that table. The sample lists under 2,500,000 clones, around 95% occurring once. The source of this sequence is a man aged 18 to 30 in good health. Sequencing was performed on naive CD4+ T cells sorted from blood. Sample subset: CD45RA+ positively selected.

This chain's CDR3 is CAISDGATTIGEKLFF. The CDR3 DNA reads TGTGCCATCAGTGACGGCGCCACAACTATAGGTGAAAAACTGTTTTTT. This chain joins TRBV10-3 and TRBJ1-4; D gene ambiguous. CDR3 length: 16 residues. The V end was cut by 3 bases, the J end by 7 bases, with 18 bases between. CDR1 is ENHRY and CDR2 is SYGVKD in the germline V gene.